The T cell receptor beta chain described here comes from a study of human T cells and chemical hapten exposure. Germline loops: CDR1 DFQATT, CDR2 SNEGSKA (reference sequence). After removal of 2 bases from V and 2 bases from J, the junction contained 8 bases not matched to a gene. There are 15 residues in the CDR3. Unique molecular identifiers were attached to individual cDNA molecules during library preparation. Per the original methods: Samples had a median of around 88,000 TCRs, ranging roughly 23,224 to 690,600. TCRdb analysed the RACE reads with MiXCR anew, one entry per CDR3 protein. The V and J calls and clone size are TCRdb's, not the authors'. The repertoire includes some 83,000 distinct CDR3 sequences, about 10% of them detected once, and roughly 4% sits in the top ten. The time point: patch test 1, 2 weeks after DPC sensitization. Sample treatment: therapeutic diphenylcyclopropenone sensitization with weekly scalp DPC.

As to this clonotype: The antigen is unknown.

Overall study results and limits: Having alopecia, donors may respond immunologically unlike healthy people.

The chain couples TRBV20-1 to TRBJ2-7; TRBD1 matches 8 bases. This sequence was found in a woman aged 45-60 years with alopecia areata. Some clones in this sample may be carry-over from other donors' samples. The material was whole blood, obtained in connection with sensitization to the hapten diphenylcyclopropenone (DPC). Here the CDR3 DNA reads TGCAGTGCTAGAAACCCCGGGACAGGCACCTACGAGCAGTACTTC. It codes for CSARNPGTGTYEQYF.